A single sample is the source of the 26 T cell receptor beta chains below, sequenced in a study of regulatory T cells in long-lasting Graves disease. Combining iRepertoire HTBI primers with Arm-PCR of CDR3 regions, the authors built TCR beta libraries. MiXCR was run by TCRdb on the multiplex PCR reads, yielding one entry per CDR3 protein. The sample records approximately 470,000 distinct CDR3 sequences, around 15% being singletons. Noted time point: newly diagnosed GD, antithyroid drugs for less than 3 months. PBMCs were the source of the RNA used for TCR sequencing. This sample also belongs to another study, concerning T cells in Graves' hyperthyroidism and ophthalmopathy.

The starting material was peripheral blood mononuclear cells (PBMCs), obtained at new diagnosis, from a patient treated with antithyroid drugs. These receptors were collected from a man aged 40-55 years with Graves disease.

The genes are TRBV5-6 and TRBJ2-5, with 8 nucleotides matching TRBD2. With V trimmed by 4 bases and J by 5 bases, 4 bases remained unmatched. The CDR3 has 13 amino acids. CDR1 and CDR2 (germline): SGHDT, YYEEEE. The CDR3 DNA follows: TGTGCCAGCAGCGTTTCGGGGGGGGAGACCCAGTACTTC. The encoded protein is CASSVSGGETQYF. The whole variable domain, filled in from reference TRBV5-6 and TRBJ2-5, reads DAGVTQSPTHLIKTRGQQVTLRCSPKSGHDTVSWYQQALGQGPQFIFQYYEEEERQRGNFPDRFSGHQFPNYSSELNVNALLLGDSALYLCASSVSGGETQYFGPGTRLLVL.

This clonotype was recorded at least ten times. The V gene is TRBV15, the J gene TRBJ2-1, with 9 bases that match TRBD2. There are 15 residues in the CDR3. The V gene end was trimmed by 3 bases and the J gene end by 3 bases; junction bases not matched to a gene: 3. Germline values: CDR1 LNHNV, CDR2 YYDKDF (reference sequence). The CDR3 region is CATSRNSGSYNEQFF. DNA for the CDR3: TGTGCCACCAGCAGGAATAGCGGGAGCTACAATGAGCAGTTCTTC.

This clonotype was observed many times. The chain has TRBV3-1 and TRBJ2-1; 7 positions agree with TRBD2. This CDR3 contains 14 residues. Trimming cost V 1 base and J 8 bases; bases outside gene matches: 5. Germline V lookup: CDR1 LGHDT, CDR2 YNNKEL (reference sequence). CDR3 sequence reads: CASSQATTSYEQFF. The CDR3 bases are TGTGCCAGCAGCCAAGCGACGACTAGCTATGAGCAGTTCTTC.

This clonotype was seen at least ten times. CDR3: CASSPLGTEKYEQYF. CDR3 DNA: TGTGCCAGCAGCCCTCTCGGTACAGAGAAATACGAGCAGTACTTC. The chain links TRBV28 to TRBJ2-7; D is uncertain. The germline gives CDR1 MDHEN, CDR2 SYDVKM. The CDR3 loop spans 15 amino acids. V lost 6 bases and J lost 4, with 19 bases in between. Complete variable domain (other parts from reference TRBV28 and TRBJ2-7): DVKVTQSSRYLVKRTGEKVFLECVQDMDHENMFWYRQDPGLGLRLIYFSYDVKMKEKGDIPEGYSVSREKKERFSLILESASTNQTSMYLCASSPLGTEKYEQYFGPGTRLTVT.

Many counts were recorded for this clonotype. The rearrangement links TRBV20-1 to TRBJ1-5, with a tentative D call TRBD1 (5 bases). This CDR3 is 17 amino acids long. Looked up from germline, CDR1 is DFQATT and CDR2 is SNEGSKA (reference sequence). V lost 4 bases to trimming and J lost 4 bases, with 23 bases between them. CDR3 amino acids: CSAKPPVLGTGNQPQHF. DNA for the CDR3: TGCAGTGCTAAGCCCCCCGTTCTCGGGACGGGGAATCAGCCCCAGCATTTT.

This clonotype showed up many times. The gene calls are TRBV29-1 and TRBJ2-3; no reliable D call. Germline V CDR1 and CDR2: SQVTM, ANQGSEA. V was pared by 7 bases and J by 6 bases, with 29 bases between. The CDR3 sequence is 17 residues long. Here the CDR3 reads CSACSPLAADPRDTQYF. CDR3 nucleotides: TGCAGCGCTTGCTCCCCTCTGGCAGCTGATCCGCGGGATACGCAGTATTTT.

This clonotype was counted ten times or more. V is TRBV6-1 and J is TRBJ2-7; D unclear. Trimming took 1 base from V and 2 from J, leaving 9 bases between them. The CDR3 runs 14 residues. Germline CDR1 is MNHNS and CDR2 is SASEGT. DNA of the CDR3: TGTGCCAGCAGTGAAGGTTGGGCCCCCTACGAGCAGTACTTC. Amino acid sequence: CASSEGWAPYEQYF.

This chain uses TRBV27 with TRBJ2-1; TRBD2 matches at 7 bases. With V trimmed by 7 bases and J by 14 bases, 26 bases remained unmatched. The length of the CDR3 is 17 residues. Germline CDR1 is MNHEY and CDR2 is SMNVEV (reference sequence). CDR3 coding DNA: TGTGCCAGCATGGGTCCCGGGCTAGCGGATCTTTACTCCTGGAAGTTCTTC. Its protein product is CASMGPGLADLYSWKFF.

This clonotype was observed at least ten times. This chain links TRBV12-3 or TRBV12-4 with TRBJ1-4, with 7 bases that match TRBD1. V gave up 7 bases and J gave up 14 bases; unmatched junction bases: 7. This CDR3 comprises 11 residues. The CDR3 here is CASTRGRDLFF. CDR3 nucleotide sequence: TGTGCCAGCACTAGGGGGCGGGATCTGTTTTTT.

This clonotype was picked up a small number of times. The rearrangement joins TRBV7-2 to TRBJ2-7, with D possibly matching TRBD1 (6 bases). V was cut by 0 bases and J by 2 bases, with 11 bases left in between. Germline CDR1 reads SGHTA; CDR2 reads FQGNSA. The CDR3 covers 15 residues. The CDR3 is CASSLARQGPYEQYF. DNA for the CDR3: TGTGCCAGCAGCTTAGCGCGGCAGGGGCCCTACGAGCAGTACTTC.

The V and J genes are TRBV30 and TRBJ1-1; no reliable D call. In germline, CDR1 is GTSNPN, CDR2 SVGIG (reference sequence). CDR3 length: 14 amino acids. With 1 base removed from V and 1 base from J, the gap between germline ends came to 10 bases. CDR3 nucleotide sequence: TGTGCCTGGAGTGCCGGACGGAGGAACACTGAAGCTTTCTTT. It is translated as CAWSAGRRNTEAFF.

This clonotype was counted ten times or more. V is TRBV12-3 or TRBV12-4 and J is TRBJ1-5; tentatively, D is TRBD1 (5 bases). V lost 3 bases to trimming and J lost 7 bases, with 13 bases between them. The CDR3 has 14 residues. CDR3 residues: CASSLGSRDQPQHF. The CDR3 DNA follows: TGTGCCAGCAGTTTGGGTAGCAGGGACCAGCCCCAGCATTTT.

This clonotype was observed at least ten times. The chain is built from TRBV11-2 and TRBJ2-5; TRBD1 aligns across 8 bases. This CDR3 is built from 17 residues. Germline CDR1 and CDR2: SGHAT and FQNNGV. The ends lost 2 bases at V and 1 base at J; junction bases unmatched: 9. Here the CDR3 DNA reads TGTGCCAGCAGCTTACGGGTGGCAGGGGGCTCCCAAGAGACCCAGTACTTC. Amino acids: CASSLRVAGGSQETQYF.

About this clonotype: Given a much more abundant clone one base away, this may be a read error. The chain recombines TRBV7-9 with TRBJ2-3; D is undetermined. The CDR3 loop spans 15 amino acids. V was trimmed by 1 base and J by 9 bases, leaving 17 bases between them. Per the germline V gene, CDR1 is SEHNR and CDR2 is FQNEAQ (reference sequence). CDR3 sequence reads: CASSLGVELLTTQYF. The CDR3 DNA is TGTGCCAGCAGCTTAGGTGTGGAACTCCTGACGACGCAGTATTTT.

The table lists this clonotype with many counts. The chain has TRBV5-1 and TRBJ2-5, with D possibly TRBD2 on 5 matching bases. V was shortened by 0 bases and J by 4 bases, with 10 bases between the two germline ends. Germline V gene data show CDR1 as SGHRS and CDR2 as YFSETQ. The CDR3 runs to 14 residues. The CDR3 coding sequence is TGCGCCAGCAGCTTGGGCAACGCGGGAGAGACCCAGTACTTC. Translation: CASSLGNAGETQYF.

This clonotype was recorded many times. V is TRBV9 and J is TRBJ1-1, with TRBD1 matching over 9 bases. The germline CDR1 and CDR2 sequences are SGDLS and YYNGEE. The CDR3 extends over 14 amino acids. V dropped 0 bases and J dropped 10; count of bases not matched to a gene: 7. CDR3: CASSVGQGEGGAFF. For the CDR3, the DNA is TGTGCCAGCAGCGTAGGACAGGGGGAAGGGGGAGCTTTCTTT.

In its sample, this clonotype was seen many times. The CDR3 here is CSASGWRGGRETQYF. DNA for the CDR3: TGCAGTGCTAGTGGGTGGAGGGGGGGCCGGGAGACCCAGTACTTC. V usage is TRBV20-1 and J usage is TRBJ2-5; maybe TRBD2 (7 bases). V lost 3 bases and J lost 5, with 19 bases in between. This CDR3 comprises 15 residues. Per the germline V gene, CDR1 is DFQATT and CDR2 is SNEGSKA (reference sequence).

This clonotype has at least ten counts. V and J are TRBV12-3 or TRBV12-4 and TRBJ1-1, with D perhaps TRBD1 (5 bases). The germline V and J ends were trimmed by 3 bases and 5 bases, with 19 bases remaining between them. The CDR3 consists of 16 residues. CDR3 bases: TGTGCCAGCAGTTTTCCAGGGAAAGATACGGCAACTGAAGCTTTCTTT. Amino acid sequence: CASSFPGKDTATEAFF.

For this clonotype: One end of the junction is discordant with germline, which a read error may explain. The V gene is TRBV7-8, the J gene TRBJ1-5; 12 bases map to TRBD1. Germline CDR1 reads SGHVS; CDR2 reads FQNEAQ. The CDR3 has 16 residues. The DNA for the CDR3 is TGTGCCAGCAGCTTAGGGGGGACAGGGGGCAATCAGCTCCAGCATTTT. Translation: CASSLGGTGGNQLQHF.

This chain joins TRBV20-1 and TRBJ2-3, with D possibly being TRBD1 (5 bases). The length of the CDR3 is 14 residues. Between the trimmed V and J ends, which lost 2 bases and 1 base, there was a span of 10 bases. Germline V gene data show CDR1 as DFQATT and CDR2 as SNEGSKA (reference sequence). The CDR3 nucleotides read TGCAGTGCTAGATCCGCACAGGGCACAGATACGCAGTATTTT. This sequence encodes CSARSAQGTDTQYF.

This rearrangement joins TRBV19 to TRBJ2-7, with D tentatively TRBD2 (6 bases). CDR1 is LNHDA and CDR2 is SQIVND in the germline V gene (reference sequence). V gave up 5 bases and J gave up 0 bases, with 8 bases separating them. This CDR3 region has 13 residues. The CDR3, as DNA: TGTGCCAGTAGTCGGACTAACTCCTACGAGCAGTACTTC. Its protein is CASSRTNSYEQYF.

This clonotype was counted many times. This chain links TRBV11-2 with TRBJ2-3; D is uncertain. In germline, CDR1 is SGHAT, CDR2 FQNNGV. Trimming took off 5 bases at V and 1 base at J, with 13 bases between the two ends. The CDR3 loop spans 15 amino acids. The CDR3 DNA reads TGTGCCAGCAGCCCAATGGTGCAAGGCACAGATACGCAGTATTTT. Translation: CASSPMVQGTDTQYF.

Comment on this clonotype: This may arise from a read error, as a much more abundant clone is one base away. The chain uses TRBV20-1 and TRBJ2-4, with D tentatively TRBD2 (5 bases). The CDR3 totals 16 residues. The germline gives CDR1 DFQATT, CDR2 SNEGSKA (reference sequence). The CDR3 DNA reads as TGCAGTGCTAGAGATCTTGTGGGAGTGATGGGAAACACTCAGTACTTC. Translation gives CSARDLVGVMGNTQYF.

Comments on this clonotype: A much larger clone lies one base from this, so it may be a read error. This chain joins TRBV28 and TRBJ1-2; D unresolved. Germline V gene sequence: CDR1 MDHEN, CDR2 SYDVKM. This CDR3 comprises 12 residues. CDR3 amino acids: CASSPASYDYTF. Written as DNA, the CDR3 is TGTGCCAGCAGCCCAGCCAGTTATGACTACACCTTC.

There are a few counts of this clonotype. This could be a read error, since a much larger clone is one nucleotide away. The CDR3 reads CAGELAGTYEQYF. As DNA, the CDR3 is TGTGCCGGCGAATTAGCGGGGACCTACGAGCAGTACTTC. The chain has TRBV28 and TRBJ2-7, with TRBD2 identical over 8 bases. The CDR3 contains 13 residues. J was trimmed by 2 bases and V by 11 bases; bases with no gene match: 8. Germline assignment: CDR1 MDHEN and CDR2 SYDVKM.

This clonotype was recorded many times. V gene TRBV5-1 combines with J gene TRBJ2-1; maybe TRBD1 (5 bases). There are 15 residues in the CDR3. Germline CDR1 reads SGHRS; CDR2 reads YFSETQ. The V end lost 0 bases, the J end lost 2 bases, and 9 bases lay between the germline ends. DNA for the CDR3: TGCGCCAGCAGCTTGGAGGGGCGAGCCTACAATGAGCAGTTCTTC. Its protein is CASSLEGRAYNEQFF.